Shown below are 30 T cell receptor beta chains from a single sample sequenced in a study of cytomegalovirus exposure and HLA in healthy donors. PCR used 60 Vbeta primers and 13 Jbeta primers. The protocol was immunoSEQ multiplex PCR, while the TCRdb copy is restricted to in-frame clones and leaves out a portion. The data hold 200,000 to 250,000 clones, with around 89% observed a single time. Sequenced input: PBMCs. These receptors came from a woman younger than 30 in good health and CMV-seronegative.

The chain joins TRBV15 to TRBJ1-2; maybe TRBD1 (5 bases). Germline CDR1 and CDR2: LNHNV and YYDKDF (reference sequence). The CDR3 loop spans 16 amino acids. V shed 0 bases and J shed 5 bases, with 16 bases lying between them. The CDR3 nucleotides are TGTGCCACCAGCAGAGATCAGGGCCCCCCAAGGTATGGCTACACCTTC. It translates to CATSRDQGPPRYGYTF.

V usage is TRBV5-1 and J usage is TRBJ1-1, with 7 bases fitting TRBD1. The CDR3 length is 14 residues. Germline CDR1 reads SGHRS; CDR2 reads YFSETQ. V shed 5 bases, J shed 10 bases, and the junction held 14 bases outside the gene matches. The CDR3 loop reads CASRPGGIPSTAFF. In DNA, the CDR3 is TGCGCCAGCAGACCAGGGGGAATTCCTAGCACAGCTTTCTTT. Complete variable domain (other parts from reference TRBV5-1 and TRBJ1-1): KAGVTQTPRYLIKTRGQQVTLSCSPISGHRSVSWYQQTPGQGLQFLFEYFSETQRNKGNFPGRFSGRQFSNSRSEMNVSTLELGDSALYLCASRPGGIPSTAFFGQGTRLTVV.

The chain combines TRBV27 with TRBJ2-2; 12 bases fit TRBD2. The CDR3 loop spans 16 amino acids. J was trimmed by 9 bases and V by 4 bases; bases with no gene match: 9. Germline values: CDR1 MNHEY, CDR2 SMNVEV (reference sequence). CDR3 in amino acids: CASSSRLAGVFRELFF. CDR3 in DNA: TGTGCCAGCAGTTCCAGACTAGCGGGAGTGTTCAGGGAGCTGTTTTTT.

The gene calls are TRBV13 and TRBJ1-4; D gene uncertain. From germline, CDR1 is PRHDT and CDR2 FYEKMQ (reference sequence). CDR3 length: 14 residues. V lost 3 bases and J 0 bases, leaving 5 bases between the germline ends. The CDR3 is CASSFSATNEKLFF. CDR3 bases: TGTGCCAGCAGCTTCTCAGCAACTAATGAAAAACTGTTTTTT.

V is TRBV11-1 and J is TRBJ1-2, with a tentative D call TRBD1 (6 bases). The germline gives CDR1 SGHAT, CDR2 FQDESV (reference sequence). The CDR3 spans 13 residues. V lost 3 bases and J lost 4, with 9 bases in between. The CDR3 spells CASSFSGVYGYTF. CDR3 sequence (DNA): TGTGCCAGCAGCTTCTCAGGGGTCTATGGCTACACCTTC.

The gene calls are TRBV19 and TRBJ2-7; D possibly corresponds to TRBD2 (5 bases). Trimming took 3 bases from V and 2 from J, leaving 11 bases between them. Germline V gene lookup returns CDR1 LNHDA and CDR2 SQIVND (reference sequence). This CDR3 comprises 14 residues. In nucleotides, the CDR3 is TGTGCCAGTAGTATTGCGGGCAGAGCCTACGAGCAGTACTTC. Translating gives CASSIAGRAYEQYF.

This clone came up once. This sequence joins TRBV11-2 and TRBJ2-3; TRBD2 matches 7 bases. Germline CDR1 reads SGHAT; CDR2 reads FQNNGV. V shed 5 bases and J 1 base; nucleotides not matched to a gene: 6. This CDR3 spans 15 amino acids. For the CDR3, the DNA is TGTGCCAGCAGCACCCCAGCGGGGCGCACAGATACGCAGTATTTT. Amino acids: CASSTPAGRTDTQYF.

This sequence joins TRBV6-5 and TRBJ2-7, with 13 bases aligning to TRBD2. Germline V lookup: CDR1 MNHEY, CDR2 SVGAGI. The CDR3 loop spans 15 amino acids. V shed 2 bases, J shed 6 bases, and the junction held 4 bases outside the gene matches. Written as DNA, the CDR3 is TGTGCCAGCAGTTACGGGACTAGCGGGAAGATCGAGCAGTACTTC. Encoded protein: CASSYGTSGKIEQYF.

CDR3 sequence (DNA): TGTGCCAGCAGCCCTGGACTGGGGGGGAATGAGCAGTTCTTC. Translation gives CASSPGLGGNEQFF. This chain uses TRBV13 with TRBJ2-1; 7 bases are shared with TRBD2. The trim removed 5 bases at V and 7 bases at J, leaving 8 bases unmatched. The CDR3 runs to 14 residues. The germline V gene has CDR1 PRHDT and CDR2 FYEKMQ (reference sequence).

The chain is built from TRBV27 and TRBJ1-6; D remains ambiguous. V was cut by 8 bases and J by 0 bases, with 11 bases left in between. Germline loops: CDR1 MNHEY, CDR2 SMNVEV (reference sequence). The CDR3 is 15 amino acids. CDR3 sequence (DNA): TGTGCCAGCCATCCCGGTCCCTCCTATAATTCACCCCTCCACTTT. Translated: CASHPGPSYNSPLHF.

V gene TRBV5-1 combines with J gene TRBJ2-5, with 12 positions matching TRBD1. In germline, CDR1 is SGHRS, CDR2 YFSETQ. The CDR3 has 15 residues. The V and J ends lost 5 bases and 4 bases, in that order; junction bases with no gene match: 6. CDR3 protein: CASRRGQGAGETQYF. DNA of the CDR3: TGCGCCAGCAGACGGGGACAGGGGGCTGGAGAGACCCAGTACTTC.

This clone was detected a few times. The chain joins TRBV19 to TRBJ1-1; tentatively, D is TRBD1 (5 bases). The CDR3 is made up of 14 amino acids. Trimming removed 5 bases at V and 3 bases at J, with 13 bases between. CDR1 and CDR2 (germline): LNHDA, SQIVND (reference sequence). CDR3 loop: CASSQQVTYTEAFF. The CDR3 DNA follows: TGTGCCAGTAGTCAACAGGTGACCTACACTGAAGCTTTCTTT.

The chain is built from TRBV11-2 and TRBJ2-7; 11 nucleotides agree with TRBD2. CDR3 length equals 13 residues. Germline V gene sequence: CDR1 SGHAT, CDR2 FQNNGV. V shed 5 bases, J shed 6 bases, and the junction held 3 bases outside the gene matches. The CDR3 loop is CASSTSGRGEQYF. The CDR3 DNA sequence: TGTGCCAGCAGCACTAGCGGGAGAGGCGAGCAGTACTTC. The complete variable domain, with remaining parts taken from reference TRBV11-2 and TRBJ2-7, reads EAGVAQSPRYKIIEKRQSVAFWCNPISGHATLYWYQQILGQGPKLLIQFQNNGVVDDSQLPKDRFSAERLKGVDSTLKIQPAKLEDSAVYLCASSTSGRGEQYFGPGTRLTVT.

To note about this clone: The junction does not match germline at one end; this may be a read error. The chain uses TRBV5-1 and TRBJ2-7; TRBD2 aligns across 10 bases. The CDR3 extends over 15 amino acids. CDR1 is SGHRS and CDR2 is YFSETQ in the germline V gene. The CDR3 loop reads CASSLVAGGSYGQYF. The CDR3 DNA sequence: TGCGCCAGCAGCTTGGTAGCGGGAGGCTCCTACGGGCAGTACTTC.

This clone was seen a handful of times. The gene calls are TRBV4-2 and TRBJ1-1; no clear D gene. The germline V gene has CDR1 LGHNA and CDR2 YNFKEQ. Trimming took 4 bases from V and 5 from J, leaving 11 bases between them. The CDR3 is made up of 13 amino acids. This CDR3 reads CASSPGLFTEAFF. In DNA, the CDR3 is TGTGCCAGCAGCCCCGGACTCTTTACTGAAGCTTTCTTT.

For this clone: Germline and junction disagree at one end, which may indicate a read error. Distinct nucleotide sequences in the sample also encode this CDR3. CDR3 sequence (DNA): TGTGCTAGCAGCGGCGGACAGGGGCTTTTGAACACTGAAGCTTTCTTT. This sequence encodes CASSGGQGLLNTEAFF. This chain links TRBV5-4 with TRBJ1-1; 9 positions match TRBD1. The CDR3 contains 16 residues. Germline V gene sequence: CDR1 SGHNT, CDR2 YYREEE (reference sequence).

The rearrangement uses TRBV6-1 and TRBJ2-6; TRBD1 might be the D (5 bases). This CDR3 contains 16 residues. CDR1 and CDR2 from the germline V gene are MNHNS and SASEGT. Trimming removed 4 bases from V and 0 bases from J, with 10 bases in between. The CDR3, as DNA: TGTGCCAGCAGTGTATCACAGGTCTCTGGGGCCAACGTCCTGACTTTC. It is translated as CASSVSQVSGANVLTF.

CDR3 nucleotides: TGTGCCAGCAGTTATCGAGCGGGGGGGCAGAATGAGCAGTTCTTC. It is translated as CASSYRAGGQNEQFF. The chain carries TRBV27 and TRBJ2-1; 10 bases map to TRBD2. The CDR3 runs 15 residues. From germline, CDR1 is MNHEY and CDR2 SMNVEV (reference sequence). Trimming removed 4 bases from V and 7 bases from J; junction bases left unmatched: 7.

The CDR3 region is CASSPLGQLVRGEQYF. The DNA for the CDR3 is TGTGCCAGCTCACCCCTAGGACAGCTCGTGAGAGGCGAGCAGTACTTC. The V and J genes are TRBV18 and TRBJ2-7; D is perhaps TRBD1 (6 bases). The CDR3 is made up of 16 amino acids. V was clipped by 3 bases and J by 6 bases, with 21 bases between them. The germline V gene has CDR1 KGHSH and CDR2 LQKENI.

The V and J genes are TRBV30 and TRBJ1-6; D not resolved. V was clipped by 0 bases and J by 3 bases, with 18 bases between them. This CDR3 is 18 amino acids long. Germline CDR1 GTSNPN, CDR2 SVGIG (reference sequence). As DNA, the CDR3 is TGTGCCTGGAGTGTCCCGTTGAAGGTGGACTTCTATAATTCACCCCTCCACTTT. It encodes CAWSVPLKVDFYNSPLHF.

The chain has TRBV6-1 and TRBJ1-4, with TRBD1 matching 7 bases. Germline V lookup: CDR1 MNHNS, CDR2 SASEGT. The CDR3 is 15 amino acids. Trimming cost V 1 base and J 8 bases; bases outside gene matches: 7. The CDR3 reads CASSEGRQGGEKLFF. CDR3 coding DNA: TGTGCCAGCAGTGAAGGGCGACAGGGCGGGGAAAAACTGTTTTTT.

The chain is built from TRBV18 and TRBJ2-5; TRBD2 aligns across 10 bases. This CDR3 has 14 amino acids. V lost 5 bases to trimming and J lost 5 bases; unmatched junction nucleotides: 5. The germline V gene has CDR1 KGHSH and CDR2 LQKENI. The CDR3 nucleotides are TGTGCCAGCTCAGCCCTAGCGGGGGAGGAGACCCAGTACTTC. It specifies CASSALAGEETQYF.

V is TRBV19 and J is TRBJ2-3; possible D gene TRBD1, 5 bases. The germline V gene has CDR1 LNHDA and CDR2 SQIVND (reference sequence). This CDR3 comprises 14 residues. Trimming took off 3 bases at V and 6 bases at J, with 13 bases between the two ends. CDR3 protein: CASSIQGNMDTQYF. CDR3 nucleotide sequence: TGTGCCAGTAGTATTCAGGGAAATATGGATACGCAGTATTTT.

The chain has TRBV5-8 and TRBJ2-3; D might be TRBD2 (5 bases). The CDR3 consists of 18 residues. V was cut by 0 bases and J by 0 bases, with 17 bases left in between. CDR1 is SGHTS and CDR2 is YDEGEE in the germline V gene. As DNA, the CDR3 is TGTGCCAGCAGCTTGGCCGTGGCGGGCGTGTCTAGCACAGATACGCAGTATTTT. It specifies CASSLAVAGVSSTDTQYF.

The chain uses TRBV7-9 and TRBJ1-5, with 7 bases identical to TRBD1. Germline loops: CDR1 SEHNR, CDR2 FQNEAQ (reference sequence). This CDR3 comprises 16 residues. V dropped 5 bases and J dropped 2; count of bases not matched to a gene: 9. The CDR3 spells CASSPEGAGGNQPQHF. The CDR3 coding sequence is TGTGCCAGCAGCCCCGAGGGGGCCGGTGGCAATCAGCCCCAGCATTTT.

The chain couples TRBV9 to TRBJ2-7; D is uncertain. Germline values: CDR1 SGDLS, CDR2 YYNGEE. Trimming stripped 0 bases from V and 3 bases from J, with 10 bases between. This CDR3 contains 14 residues. The DNA for the CDR3 is TGTGCCAGCAGCGTAGATTACAGAGTCTACGAGCAGTACTTC. It codes for CASSVDYRVYEQYF.

This clone was observed once. The chain uses TRBV4-3 and TRBJ2-7; D is possibly TRBD2 (5 bases). CDR1 LGHNA and CDR2 YSLEER come from the germline V gene. V was clipped by 0 bases and J by 2 bases, with 8 bases between them. CDR3 length equals 14 residues. CDR3 DNA: TGCGCCAGCAGCCAAGATAAGGGAGCCTACGAGCAGTACTTC. Its protein product is CASSQDKGAYEQYF.

The V call is TRBV5-4, the J call TRBJ2-3, with D possibly matching TRBD1 (6 bases). The CDR3 length is 14 residues. V was clipped by 4 bases and J by 6 bases, with 15 bases between them. Germline lookup yields CDR1 SGHNT and CDR2 YYREEE (reference sequence). Written as DNA, the CDR3 is TGTGCCAGCAGCCAGGGGACCCCGGAGGATACGCAGTATTTT. Its protein is CASSQGTPEDTQYF.

This rearrangement joins TRBV4-2 to TRBJ2-5, with D maybe TRBD2 (6 bases). V lost 0 bases, J lost 4 bases, and 9 bases lay in between. The CDR3 spans 14 residues. Looked up from germline, CDR1 is LGHNA and CDR2 is YNFKEQ. CDR3 loop: CASSQDGGAETQYF. CDR3 nucleotides: TGTGCCAGCAGCCAAGATGGCGGGGCAGAGACCCAGTACTTC.

V is TRBV6-5 and J is TRBJ1-2, with D perhaps TRBD1 (6 bases). Trimming took off 6 bases at V and 5 bases at J, with 16 bases between the two ends. Germline loops: CDR1 MNHEY, CDR2 SVGAGI. This CDR3 spans 14 amino acids. CDR3 nucleotide sequence: TGTGCCAGCAGGCCTCCGGGACACACTTATGGCTACACCTTC. This sequence encodes CASRPPGHTYGYTF.